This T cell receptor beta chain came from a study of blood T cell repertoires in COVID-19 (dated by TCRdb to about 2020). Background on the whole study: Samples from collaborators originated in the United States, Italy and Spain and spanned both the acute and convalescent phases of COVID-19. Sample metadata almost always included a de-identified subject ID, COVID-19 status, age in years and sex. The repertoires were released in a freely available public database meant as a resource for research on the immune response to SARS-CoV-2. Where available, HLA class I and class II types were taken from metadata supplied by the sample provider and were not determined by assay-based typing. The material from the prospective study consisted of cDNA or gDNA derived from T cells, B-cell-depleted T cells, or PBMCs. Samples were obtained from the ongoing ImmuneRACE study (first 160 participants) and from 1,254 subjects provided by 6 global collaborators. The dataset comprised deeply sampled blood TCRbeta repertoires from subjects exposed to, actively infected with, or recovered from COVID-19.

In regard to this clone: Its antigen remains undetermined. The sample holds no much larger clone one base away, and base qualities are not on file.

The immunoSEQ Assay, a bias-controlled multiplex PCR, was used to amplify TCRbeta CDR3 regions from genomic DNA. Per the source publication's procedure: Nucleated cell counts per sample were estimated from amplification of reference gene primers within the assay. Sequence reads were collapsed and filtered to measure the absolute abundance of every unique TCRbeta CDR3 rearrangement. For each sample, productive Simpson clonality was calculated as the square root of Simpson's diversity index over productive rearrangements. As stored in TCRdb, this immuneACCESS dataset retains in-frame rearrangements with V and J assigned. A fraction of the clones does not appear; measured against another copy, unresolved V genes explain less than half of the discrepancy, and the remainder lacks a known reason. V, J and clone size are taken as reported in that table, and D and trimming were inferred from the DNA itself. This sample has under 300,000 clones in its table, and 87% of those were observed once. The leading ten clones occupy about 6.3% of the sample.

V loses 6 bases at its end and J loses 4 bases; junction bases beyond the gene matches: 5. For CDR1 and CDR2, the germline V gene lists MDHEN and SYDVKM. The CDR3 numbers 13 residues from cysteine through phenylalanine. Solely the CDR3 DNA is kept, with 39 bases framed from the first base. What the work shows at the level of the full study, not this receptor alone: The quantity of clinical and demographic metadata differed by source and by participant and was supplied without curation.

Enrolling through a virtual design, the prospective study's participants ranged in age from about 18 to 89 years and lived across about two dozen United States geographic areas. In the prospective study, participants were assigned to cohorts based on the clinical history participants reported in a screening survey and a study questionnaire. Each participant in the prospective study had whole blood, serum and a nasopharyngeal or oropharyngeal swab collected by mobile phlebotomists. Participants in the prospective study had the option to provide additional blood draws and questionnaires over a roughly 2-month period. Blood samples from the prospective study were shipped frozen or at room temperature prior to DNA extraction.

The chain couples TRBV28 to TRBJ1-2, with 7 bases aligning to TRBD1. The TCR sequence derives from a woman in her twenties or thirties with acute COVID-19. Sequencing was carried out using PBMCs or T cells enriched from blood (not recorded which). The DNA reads TGTGCCAGCAGGAGGACAGGTACCTATGGCTACACCTTC. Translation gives CASRRTGTYGYTF.